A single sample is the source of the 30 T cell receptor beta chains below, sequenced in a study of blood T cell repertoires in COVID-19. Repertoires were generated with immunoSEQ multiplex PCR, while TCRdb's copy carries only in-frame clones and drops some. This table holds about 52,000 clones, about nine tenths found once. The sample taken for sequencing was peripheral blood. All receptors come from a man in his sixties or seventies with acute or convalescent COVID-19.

CDR3 protein: CTSSQPGQCLNTGELFF. The CDR3 nucleotides read TGCACCAGCAGCCAGCCCGGACAGTGCTTGAACACCGGGGAGCTGTTTTTT. This rearrangement joins TRBV1 to TRBJ2-2; no DNA check was done on the table's D call, TRBD1. TRBV1 is listed as a pseudogene. The CDR3 length is 17 residues.

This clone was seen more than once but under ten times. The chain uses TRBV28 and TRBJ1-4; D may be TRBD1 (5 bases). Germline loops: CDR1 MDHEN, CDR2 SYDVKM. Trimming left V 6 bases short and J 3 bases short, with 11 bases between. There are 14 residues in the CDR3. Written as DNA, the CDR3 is TGTGCCAGCAGGCCCCCGGGGGCTAATGAAAAACTGTTTTTT. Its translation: CASRPPGANEKLFF.

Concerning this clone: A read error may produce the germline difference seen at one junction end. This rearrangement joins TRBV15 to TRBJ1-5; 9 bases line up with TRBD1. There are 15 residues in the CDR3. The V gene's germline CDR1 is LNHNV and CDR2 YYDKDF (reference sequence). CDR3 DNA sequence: TGTGCCACCAGCAGAGTGAGGACAGGGGCTCAGGCCCAGCATTTT. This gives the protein CATSRVRTGAQAQHF.

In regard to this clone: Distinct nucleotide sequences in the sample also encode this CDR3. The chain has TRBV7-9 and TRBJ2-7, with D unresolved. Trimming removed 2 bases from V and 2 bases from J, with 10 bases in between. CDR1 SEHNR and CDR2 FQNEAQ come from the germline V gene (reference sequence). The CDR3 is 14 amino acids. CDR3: CASSLTGVTYEQYV. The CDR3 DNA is TGTGCCAGCAGCTTAACCGGAGTAACCTACGAGCAGTACGTC.

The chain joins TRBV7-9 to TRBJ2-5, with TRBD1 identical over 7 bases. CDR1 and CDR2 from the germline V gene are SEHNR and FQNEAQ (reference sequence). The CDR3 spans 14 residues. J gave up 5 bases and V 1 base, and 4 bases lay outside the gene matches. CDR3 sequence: CASSLVGGAETQYF. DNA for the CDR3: TGTGCCAGCAGCTTAGTAGGGGGCGCGGAGACCCAGTACTTC.

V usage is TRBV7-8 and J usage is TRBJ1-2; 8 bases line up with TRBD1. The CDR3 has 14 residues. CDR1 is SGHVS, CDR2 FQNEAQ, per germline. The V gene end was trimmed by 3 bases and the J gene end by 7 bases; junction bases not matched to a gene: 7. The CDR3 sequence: CASSFAAGGVGYTF. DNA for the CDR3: TGTGCCAGCAGCTTCGCGGCAGGGGGCGTTGGCTACACCTTC.

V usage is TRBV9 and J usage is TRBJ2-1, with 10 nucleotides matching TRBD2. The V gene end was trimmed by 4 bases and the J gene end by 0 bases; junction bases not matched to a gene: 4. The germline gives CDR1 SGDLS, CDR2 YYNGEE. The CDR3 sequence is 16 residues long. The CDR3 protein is CASSKLAGVSYNEQFF. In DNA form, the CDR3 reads TGTGCCAGCAGCAAGCTAGCGGGGGTCTCCTACAATGAGCAGTTCTTC.

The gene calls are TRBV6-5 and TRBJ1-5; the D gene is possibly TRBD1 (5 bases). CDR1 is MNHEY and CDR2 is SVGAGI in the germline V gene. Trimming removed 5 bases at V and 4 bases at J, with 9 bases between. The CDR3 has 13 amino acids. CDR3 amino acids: CASSRQRNQPQHF. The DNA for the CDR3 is TGTGCCAGCAGTCGACAGCGAAATCAGCCCCAGCATTTT.

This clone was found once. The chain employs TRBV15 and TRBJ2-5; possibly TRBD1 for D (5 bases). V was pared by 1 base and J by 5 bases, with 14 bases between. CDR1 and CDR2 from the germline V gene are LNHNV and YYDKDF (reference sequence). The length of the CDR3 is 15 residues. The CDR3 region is CATSRGRSGAETQYF. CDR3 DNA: TGTGCCACCAGCAGAGGCCGTTCTGGGGCTGAGACCCAGTACTTC. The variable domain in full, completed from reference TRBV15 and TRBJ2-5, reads DAMVIQNPRYQVTQFGKPVTLSCSQTLNHNVMYWYQQKSSQAPKLLFHYYDKDFNNEADTPDNFQSRRPNTSFCFLDIRSPGLGDTAMYLCATSRGRSGAETQYFGPGTRLLVL.

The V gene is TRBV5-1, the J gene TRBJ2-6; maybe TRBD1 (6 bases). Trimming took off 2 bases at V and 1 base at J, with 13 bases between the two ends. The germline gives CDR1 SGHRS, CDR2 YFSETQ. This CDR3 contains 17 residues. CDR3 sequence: CASSFTRGGSGANVLTF. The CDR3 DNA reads TGCGCCAGCAGCTTTACTCGAGGGGGATCTGGGGCCAACGTCCTGACTTTC.

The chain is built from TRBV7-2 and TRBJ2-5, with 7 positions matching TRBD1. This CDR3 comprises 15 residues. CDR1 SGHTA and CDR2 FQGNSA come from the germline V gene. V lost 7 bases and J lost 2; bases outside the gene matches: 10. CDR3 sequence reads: CASNTGVGTQETQYF. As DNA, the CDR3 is TGTGCCAGCAACACAGGGGTGGGCACACAAGAGACCCAGTACTTC.

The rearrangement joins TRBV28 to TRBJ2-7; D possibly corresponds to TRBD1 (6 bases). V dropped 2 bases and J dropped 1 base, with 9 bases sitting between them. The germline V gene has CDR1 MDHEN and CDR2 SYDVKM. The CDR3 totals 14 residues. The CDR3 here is CASSLTGRSYEQYV. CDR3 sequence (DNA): TGTGCCAGCAGTTTAACAGGGAGATCCTACGAGCAGTACGTC.

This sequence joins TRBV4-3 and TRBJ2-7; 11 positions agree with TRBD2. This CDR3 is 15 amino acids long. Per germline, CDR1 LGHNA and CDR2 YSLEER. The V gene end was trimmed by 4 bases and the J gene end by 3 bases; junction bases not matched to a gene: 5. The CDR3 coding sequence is TGCGCCAGCAGCCCAGGGACTAGCGGAAACTACGAGCAGTACTTC. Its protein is CASSPGTSGNYEQYF.

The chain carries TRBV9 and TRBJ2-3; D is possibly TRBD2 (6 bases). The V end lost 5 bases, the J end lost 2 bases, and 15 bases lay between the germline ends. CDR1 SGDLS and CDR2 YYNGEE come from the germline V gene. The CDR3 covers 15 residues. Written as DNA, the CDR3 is TGTGCCAGCAGGGGGGACTCCTCCCTCACAGATACGCAGTATTTT. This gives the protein CASRGDSSLTDTQYF.

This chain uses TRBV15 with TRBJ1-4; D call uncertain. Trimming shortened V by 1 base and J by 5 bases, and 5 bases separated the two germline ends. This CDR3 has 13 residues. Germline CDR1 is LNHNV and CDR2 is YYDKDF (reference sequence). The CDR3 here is CATSRVQNEKLFF. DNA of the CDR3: TGTGCCACCAGCAGAGTACAGAATGAAAAACTGTTTTTT.

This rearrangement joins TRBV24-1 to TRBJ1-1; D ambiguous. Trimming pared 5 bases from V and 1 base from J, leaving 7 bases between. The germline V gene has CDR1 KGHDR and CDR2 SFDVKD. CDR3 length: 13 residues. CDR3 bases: TGTGCCACCAGTGGTGGCCCGAACACTGAAGCTTTCTTT. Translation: CATSGGPNTEAFF.

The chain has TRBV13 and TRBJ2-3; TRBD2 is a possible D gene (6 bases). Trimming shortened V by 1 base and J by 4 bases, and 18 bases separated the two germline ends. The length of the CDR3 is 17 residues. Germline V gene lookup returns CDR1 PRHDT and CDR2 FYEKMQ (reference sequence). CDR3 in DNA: TGTGCCAGCAGCTTAGAACCCACTGGCGGGATTGCAGATACGCAGTATTTT. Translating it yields CASSLEPTGGIADTQYF.

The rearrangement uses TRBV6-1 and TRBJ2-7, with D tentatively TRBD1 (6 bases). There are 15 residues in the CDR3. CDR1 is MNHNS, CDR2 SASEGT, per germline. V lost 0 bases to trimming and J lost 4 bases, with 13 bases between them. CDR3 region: CASSEASTGKYEQYV. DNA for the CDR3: TGTGCCAGCAGTGAAGCGTCCACAGGGAAGTACGAGCAGTACGTC.

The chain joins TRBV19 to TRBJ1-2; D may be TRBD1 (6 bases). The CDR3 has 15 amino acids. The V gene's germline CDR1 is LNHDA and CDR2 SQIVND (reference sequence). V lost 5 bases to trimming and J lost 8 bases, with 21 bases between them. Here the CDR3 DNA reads TGTGCCAGTAGTTCGCCAGACAGGCCCCGTGGGGGCTACACCTTC. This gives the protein CASSSPDRPRGGYTF.

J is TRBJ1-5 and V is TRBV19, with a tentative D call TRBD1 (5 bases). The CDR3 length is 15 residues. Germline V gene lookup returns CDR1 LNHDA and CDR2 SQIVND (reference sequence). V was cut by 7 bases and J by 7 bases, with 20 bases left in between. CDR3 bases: TGTGCCAGTACTCCCGAGGGGAGGCCAAGACAGCCCCAGCATTTT. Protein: CASTPEGRPRQPQHF.

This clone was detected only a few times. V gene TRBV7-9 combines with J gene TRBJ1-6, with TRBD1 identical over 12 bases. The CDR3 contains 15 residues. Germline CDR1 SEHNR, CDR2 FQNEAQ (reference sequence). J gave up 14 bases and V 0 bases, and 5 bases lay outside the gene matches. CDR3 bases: TGTGCCAGCAGCTTAGCCGGGACAGGGGGCTCAGCCCTCCACTTT. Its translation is CASSLAGTGGSALHF. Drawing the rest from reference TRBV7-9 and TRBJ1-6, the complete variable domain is DTGVSQNPRHKITKRGQNVTFRCDPISEHNRLYWYRQTLGQGPEFLTYFQNEAQLEKSRLLSDRFSAERPKGSFSTLEIQRTEQGDSAMYLCASSLAGTGGSALHFGNGTRLTVT.

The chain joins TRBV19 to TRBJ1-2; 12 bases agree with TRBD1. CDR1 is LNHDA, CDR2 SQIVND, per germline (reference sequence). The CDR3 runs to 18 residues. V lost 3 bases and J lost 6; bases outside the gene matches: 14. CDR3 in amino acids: CASSIAGTGGLLVNGYTF. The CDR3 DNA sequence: TGTGCCAGTAGTATCGCCGGGACAGGGGGCTTGTTGGTAAATGGCTACACCTTC.

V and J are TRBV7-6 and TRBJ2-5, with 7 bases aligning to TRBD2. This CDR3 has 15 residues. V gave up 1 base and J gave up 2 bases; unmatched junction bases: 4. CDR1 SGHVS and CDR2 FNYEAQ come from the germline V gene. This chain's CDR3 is CASSLEGTIQETQYF. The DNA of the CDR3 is TGTGCCAGCAGCTTAGAAGGGACTATACAAGAGACCCAGTACTTC.

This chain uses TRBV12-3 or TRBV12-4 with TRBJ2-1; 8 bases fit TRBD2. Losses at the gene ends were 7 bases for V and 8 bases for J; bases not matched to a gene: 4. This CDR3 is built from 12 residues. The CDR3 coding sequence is TGTGCCAGCACTGGGACTAGGTATGAGCAGTTCTTC. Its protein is CASTGTRYEQFF.

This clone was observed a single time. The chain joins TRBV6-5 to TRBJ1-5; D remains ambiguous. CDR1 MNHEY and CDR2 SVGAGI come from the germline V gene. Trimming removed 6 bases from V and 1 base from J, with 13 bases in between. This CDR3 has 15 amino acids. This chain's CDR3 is CASSFNEASNQPQHF. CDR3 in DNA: TGTGCCAGCAGCTTCAATGAGGCAAGCAATCAGCCCCAGCATTTT.

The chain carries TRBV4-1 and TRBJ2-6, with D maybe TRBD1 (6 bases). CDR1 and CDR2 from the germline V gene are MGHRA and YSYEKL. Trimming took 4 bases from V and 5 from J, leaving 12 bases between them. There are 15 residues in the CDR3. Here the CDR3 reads CASSPQQGWANVLTF. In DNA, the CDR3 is TGCGCCAGCAGCCCCCAACAGGGCTGGGCCAACGTCCTGACTTTC.

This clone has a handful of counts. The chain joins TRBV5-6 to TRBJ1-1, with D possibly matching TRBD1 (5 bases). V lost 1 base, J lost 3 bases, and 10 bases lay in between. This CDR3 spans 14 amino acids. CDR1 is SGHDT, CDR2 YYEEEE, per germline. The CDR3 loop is CASSLQGGDTEAFF. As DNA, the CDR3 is TGTGCCAGCAGCTTGCAGGGAGGAGACACTGAAGCTTTCTTT.

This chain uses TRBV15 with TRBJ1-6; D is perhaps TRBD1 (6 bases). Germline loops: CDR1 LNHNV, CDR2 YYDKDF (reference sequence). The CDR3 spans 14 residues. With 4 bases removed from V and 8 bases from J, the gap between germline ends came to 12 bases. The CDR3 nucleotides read TGTGCCACCAGCAATCAACAGGGTGATTCACCCCTCCACTTT. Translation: CATSNQQGDSPLHF.

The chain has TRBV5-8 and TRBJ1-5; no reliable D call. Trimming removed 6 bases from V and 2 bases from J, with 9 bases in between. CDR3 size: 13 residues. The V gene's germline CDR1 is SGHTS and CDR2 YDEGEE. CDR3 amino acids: CASTLGGNQPQHF. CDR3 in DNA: TGTGCCAGCACCTTAGGAGGCAATCAGCCCCAGCATTTT.

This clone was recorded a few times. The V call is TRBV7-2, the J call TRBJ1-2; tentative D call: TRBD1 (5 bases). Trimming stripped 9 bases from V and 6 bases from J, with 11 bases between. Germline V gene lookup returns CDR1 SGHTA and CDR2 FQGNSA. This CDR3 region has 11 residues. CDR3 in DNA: TGTGCCAGTTCAGGGTTCAATGGCTACACCTTC. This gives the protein CASSGFNGYTF. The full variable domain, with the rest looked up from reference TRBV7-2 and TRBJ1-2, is GAGVSQSPSNKVTEKGKDVELRCDPISGHTALYWYRQSLGQGLEFLIYFQGNSAPDKSGLPSDRFSAERTGGSVSTLTIQRTQQEDSAVYLCASSGFNGYTFGSGTRLTVV.